This TCR beta chain was found in a study of shared clonotypes between healthy human individuals. Naive CD8 cells were CD45RO-negative, positively selected for CCR7, excluding terminally differentiated effector memory CD45RA+ cells. The study drew its donors from healthy HIV-negative adults without recent acute infections or vaccinations. The CDR3 sequence is 13 residues long. V was shortened by 9 bases and J by 3 bases, with 12 bases between the two germline ends. CDR1 is LNHDA, CDR2 SQIVND, per germline (reference sequence). General observations from the study: Relative to clonotypes present in all four donors, those not shared had lower generation probabilities.

Notes on this clone: The target antigen is unknown.

The authors' processing: ImmunoSEQ supplied junction-only sequences lacking quality scores, so filtering was different. The protocol was immunoSEQ multiplex PCR, while the TCRdb copy is restricted to in-frame clones and leaves out a portion. That table gives V, J and clone size, and the DNA gave D and trimming. Of about 2,100,000 clones in the sample, roughly 91% are singletons; the top ten hold more than 1.5%. The chain links TRBV19 to TRBJ1-3; D is unclear. The sequence was collected from a man aged 18 to 35 in good health. Some clones in this sample may be carry-over from other donors' samples. Material: naive CD8+ T cells from PBMCs. CDR3 residues: CASLGWNGNTIYF. The CDR3 coding sequence is TGTGCCAGCCTGGGATGGAATGGAAACACCATATATTTT.